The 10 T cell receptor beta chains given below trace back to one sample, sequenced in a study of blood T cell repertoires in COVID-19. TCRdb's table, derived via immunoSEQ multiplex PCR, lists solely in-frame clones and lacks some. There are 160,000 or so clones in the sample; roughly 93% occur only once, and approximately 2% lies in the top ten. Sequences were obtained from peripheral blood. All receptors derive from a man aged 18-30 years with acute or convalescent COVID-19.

CDR3 DNA: TGTGCCAGCAGTCATACAGGGGGGACTGAAGCTTTCTTT. This translates into CASSHTGGTEAFF. The chain uses TRBV11-2 and TRBJ1-1; TRBD1 agrees at 8 bases. The CDR3 runs to 13 residues. V trimming: 6 bases; J trimming: 5 bases; junction bases outside the gene matches: 5. Germline V CDR1 and CDR2: SGHAT, FQNNGV.

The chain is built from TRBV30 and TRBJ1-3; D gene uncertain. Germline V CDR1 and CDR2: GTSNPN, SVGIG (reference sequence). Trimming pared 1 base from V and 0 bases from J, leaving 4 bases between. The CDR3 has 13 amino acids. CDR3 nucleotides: TGTGCCTGGAGTGACGGCTCTGGAAACACCATATATTTT. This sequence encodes CAWSDGSGNTIYF.

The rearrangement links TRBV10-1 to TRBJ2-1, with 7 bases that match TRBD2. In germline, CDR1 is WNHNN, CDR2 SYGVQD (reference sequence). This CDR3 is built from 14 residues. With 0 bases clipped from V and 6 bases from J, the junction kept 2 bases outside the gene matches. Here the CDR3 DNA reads TGCGCCAGCAGTGAGTCGGGAGGGTTCAATGAGCAGTTCTTC. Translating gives CASSESGGFNEQFF.

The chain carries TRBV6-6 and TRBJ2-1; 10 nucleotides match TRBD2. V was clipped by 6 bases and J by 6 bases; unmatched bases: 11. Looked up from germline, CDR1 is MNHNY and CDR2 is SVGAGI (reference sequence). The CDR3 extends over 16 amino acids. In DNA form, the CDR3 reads TGTGCCAGCAGACAGCGGGAGGGGTCCCTTTTCAATGAGCAGTTCTTC. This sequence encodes CASRQREGSLFNEQFF.

The CDR3 loop is CASSAPLQGDYEKLFF. The CDR3 region has the DNA TGTGCCAGCAGCGCGCCACTACAGGGAGATTATGAAAAACTGTTTTTT. The chain joins TRBV9 to TRBJ1-4; weak D call: TRBD1 (6 bases). V gave up 3 bases and J gave up 6 bases, with 18 bases separating them. In germline, CDR1 is SGDLS, CDR2 YYNGEE. The CDR3 sequence is 16 residues long.

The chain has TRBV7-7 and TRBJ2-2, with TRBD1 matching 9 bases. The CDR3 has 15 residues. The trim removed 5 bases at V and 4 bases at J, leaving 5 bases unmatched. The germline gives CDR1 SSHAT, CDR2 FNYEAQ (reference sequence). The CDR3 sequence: CASSKDRGGTGELFF. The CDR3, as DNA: TGTGCCAGCAGCAAGGACAGGGGCGGCACCGGGGAGCTGTTTTTT.

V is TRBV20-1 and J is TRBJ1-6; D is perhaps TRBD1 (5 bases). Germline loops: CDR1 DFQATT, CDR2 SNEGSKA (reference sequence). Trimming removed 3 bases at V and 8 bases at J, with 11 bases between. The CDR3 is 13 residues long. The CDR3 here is CSASSQGYSPLHF. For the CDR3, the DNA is TGCAGTGCTAGTTCGCAGGGATATTCACCCCTCCACTTT.

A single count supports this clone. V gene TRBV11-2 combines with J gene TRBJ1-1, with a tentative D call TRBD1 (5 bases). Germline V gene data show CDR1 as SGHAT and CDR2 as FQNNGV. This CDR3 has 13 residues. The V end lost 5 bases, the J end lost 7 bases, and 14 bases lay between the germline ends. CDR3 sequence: CASSQTDRNEAFF. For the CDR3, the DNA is TGTGCCAGCAGCCAGACAGACAGAAATGAAGCTTTCTTT. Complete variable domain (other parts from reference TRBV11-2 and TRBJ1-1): EAGVAQSPRYKIIEKRQSVAFWCNPISGHATLYWYQQILGQGPKLLIQFQNNGVVDDSQLPKDRFSAERLKGVDSTLKIQPAKLEDSAVYLCASSQTDRNEAFFGQGTRLTVV.

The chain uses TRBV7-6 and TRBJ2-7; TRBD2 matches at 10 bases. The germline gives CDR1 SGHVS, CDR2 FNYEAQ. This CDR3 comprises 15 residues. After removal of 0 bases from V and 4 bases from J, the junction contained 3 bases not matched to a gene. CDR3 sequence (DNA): TGTGCCAGCAGCTTAGCCGAGCGGGAGGGGTACGAGCAGTACTTC. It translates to CASSLAEREGYEQYF.

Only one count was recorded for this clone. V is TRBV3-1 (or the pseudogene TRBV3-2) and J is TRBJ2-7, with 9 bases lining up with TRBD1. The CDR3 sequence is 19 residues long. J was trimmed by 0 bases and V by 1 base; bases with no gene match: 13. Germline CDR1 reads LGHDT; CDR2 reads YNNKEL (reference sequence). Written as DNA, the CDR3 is TGTGCCAGCAGCCAAGGGGTCGGACAGGGGCCCTCTCGCTCCTACGAGCAGTACTTC. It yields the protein CASSQGVGQGPSRSYEQYF.